The source of this T cell receptor beta chain is a study of beta chain features in type 1 diabetes. Study conclusions and caveats: Type 1 diabetes patients showed a moderate but significant shortening of TCRB CDR3s in all four CD4+ subsets.

CDR1 is KGHSH, CDR2 LQKENI, per germline. This CDR3 is built from 15 residues. The trim removed 4 bases at V and 3 bases at J, leaving 5 bases unmatched. Each of the CD4+ naive, central memory, regulatory and stem cell-like memory populations was sorted via CD45RO/CCR7/CD25/CD127/CD95/CD27. The authors reverse transcribed all of the isolated RNA, so sequencing captured expressed TCRB transcripts. Libraries were prepared by immunoSEQ multiplex PCR; TCRdb keeps only in-frame clonotypes and omits some of them. The sample records roughly 150,000 clones, about 10% being singletons. As for this clone: The antigen remains unidentified.

Sequencing was done on a sample of central memory CD4+ T cells from blood. The sequence was collected from a woman in her twenties or thirties with type 1 diabetes. The chain uses TRBV18 and TRBJ2-5, with 10 positions matching TRBD2. The CDR3 DNA reads as TGTGCCAGCTCACTTAACGGACTAGCGGAAGAGACCCAGTACTTC. Translation: CASSLNGLAEETQYF. Using reference TRBV18 and TRBJ2-5 for the parts outside the CDR3, the full variable domain is NAGVMQNPRHLVRRRGQEARLRCSPMKGHSHVYWYRQLPEEGLKFMVYLQKENIIDESGMPKERFSAEFPKEGPSILRIQQVVRGDSAAYFCASSLNGLAEETQYFGPGTRLLVL.